The 21 T cell receptor beta chains presented below share a single source sample, sequenced in a study of T-cell reconstitution after alpha-beta-depleted transplantation in children. This sample's TCRbeta library carried unique molecular identifier barcodes. TCRdb independently ran MiXCR on the PCR reads; one entry per CDR3 protein. The sample holds around 440,000 distinct CDR3 sequences, roughly 17% seen once. Material: PBMCs, mostly from graft donor cells, obtained 360 days after TCRalphabeta/CD19-depleted stem cell transplant. These receptors originate from a boy under three years old who had a stem cell transplant for Wiskott-Aldrich syndrome, so the T cells may come from the graft donor.

The gene calls are TRBV2 and TRBJ1-6, with 8 bases fitting TRBD1. This CDR3 contains 15 residues. Germline-derived CDR1 and CDR2 are SNHLY and FYNNEI. The V gene end was trimmed by 4 bases and the J gene end by 5 bases; junction bases not matched to a gene: 4. The CDR3 sequence is CASSVGTGHNSPLHF. The CDR3 DNA sequence: TGTGCCAGCAGTGTAGGGACAGGCCATAATTCACCCCTCCACTTT.

The genes are TRBV12-3 or TRBV12-4 and TRBJ2-7; D unclear. CDR3 length: 13 residues. V gave up 5 bases and J gave up 5 bases, with 13 bases separating them. CDR3 residues: CASSPDKVDEQYF. In DNA, the CDR3 is TGTGCCAGCAGTCCCGACAAGGTGGACGAGCAGTACTTC.

This chain joins TRBV11-2 and TRBJ2-3; perhaps TRBD2 as D (5 bases). This CDR3 has 16 amino acids. Trimming took off 5 bases at V and 3 bases at J, with 18 bases between the two ends. The germline V gene has CDR1 SGHAT and CDR2 FQNNGV. In DNA form, the CDR3 reads TGTGCCAGCAGCCCCCTGAAGGGAGTCGGTACAGATACGCAGTATTTT. Translation: CASSPLKGVGTDTQYF.

The table lists this clonotype with a few counts. The chain carries TRBV5-1 and TRBJ2-5; TRBD2 matches at 12 bases. With 7 bases clipped from V and 0 bases from J, the junction kept 19 bases outside the gene matches. The CDR3 has 20 amino acids. CDR1 is SGHRS and CDR2 is YFSETQ in the germline V gene. The CDR3 sequence is CASQTLTSGGIPPYQETQYF. The CDR3 DNA reads TGCGCCAGCCAAACTTTAACTAGCGGGGGGATCCCTCCCTACCAAGAGACCCAGTACTTC.

V and J are TRBV2 and TRBJ2-1; D is uncertain. Germline CDR1 is SNHLY and CDR2 is FYNNEI. The CDR3 runs 13 residues. V was clipped by 3 bases and J by 6 bases, with 9 bases between them. CDR3 nucleotides: TGTGCCAGCAGTGATCCGATTTCCAATGAGCAGTTCTTC. Its protein product is CASSDPISNEQFF.

The V call is TRBV7-9, the J call TRBJ1-2; a weak D match, TRBD1 (5 bases). CDR1 is SEHNR, CDR2 FQNEAQ, per germline (reference sequence). The CDR3 length is 13 residues. Trimming took 8 bases from V and 1 from J, leaving 11 bases between them. The DNA for the CDR3 is TGTGCCAGCTGGGGGGGGTTTAACTATGGCTACACCTTC. Encoded protein: CASWGGFNYGYTF. Combining the CDR3 with reference TRBV7-9 and TRBJ1-2 gives the whole variable domain DTGVSQNPRHKITKRGQNVTFRCDPISEHNRLYWYRQTLGQGPEFLTYFQNEAQLEKSRLLSDRFSAERPKGSFSTLEIQRTEQGDSAMYLCASWGGFNYGYTFGSGTRLTVV.

This sequence joins TRBV29-1 and TRBJ2-3; D is perhaps TRBD1 or TRBD2 (6 bases each). Trimming stripped 5 bases from V and 2 bases from J, with 14 bases between. The CDR3 is made up of 14 amino acids. Germline CDR1 SQVTM, CDR2 ANQGSEA. CDR3 amino acids: CSVLRGGHTDTQYF. In DNA form, the CDR3 reads TGCAGCGTTCTGCGTGGGGGGCACACAGATACGCAGTATTTT.

This clonotype was seen a handful of times. The J gene is TRBJ2-5, the V gene TRBV5-1; perhaps TRBD2 as D (5 bases). V gave up 1 base and J gave up 7 bases, with 11 bases separating them. The CDR3 runs 13 residues. Per the germline V gene, CDR1 is SGHRS and CDR2 is YFSETQ. The CDR3 reads CASSLKGLGTQYF. For the CDR3, the DNA is TGCGCCAGCAGCTTGAAAGGACTGGGGACCCAGTACTTC.

This clonotype was detected a few times. V is TRBV25-1 and J is TRBJ1-2; possibly TRBD1 for D (5 bases). Germline CDR1 MGHDK, CDR2 SYGVNS. The CDR3 length is 14 residues. Trimming left V 3 bases short and J 6 bases short, with 14 bases between. This CDR3 reads CASSDRGRNDGYTF. CDR3 bases: TGTGCCAGCAGTGATCGGGGGAGGAACGATGGCTACACCTTC.

V is TRBV7-8 and J is TRBJ2-5; D gene unclear. CDR3 size: 14 residues. V lost 5 bases, J lost 2 bases, and 12 bases lay in between. Germline V gene lookup returns CDR1 SGHVS and CDR2 FQNEAQ. The CDR3 sequence: CASSPQIHQETQYF. CDR3 sequence (DNA): TGTGCCAGCAGCCCCCAAATTCATCAAGAGACCCAGTACTTC.

Only a few counts were recorded for this clonotype. The rearrangement uses TRBV7-9 and TRBJ2-2; TRBD2 is a possible D gene (6 bases). This CDR3 is built from 14 residues. Germline V gives CDR1 SEHNR, CDR2 FQNEAQ (reference sequence). Trimming took 1 base from V and 3 from J, leaving 6 bases between them. The CDR3 bases are TGTGCCAGCAGCTTAGGGGACTACACCGGGGAGCTGTTTTTT. This sequence encodes CASSLGDYTGELFF.

The chain combines TRBV5-5 with TRBJ1-3, with TRBD1 matching over 7 bases. From germline, CDR1 is SGHKS and CDR2 YYEKEE (reference sequence). The CDR3 consists of 15 residues. J was trimmed by 2 bases and V by 6 bases; bases with no gene match: 8. The CDR3 DNA reads as TGTGCCAGCACCCATACGACAGGGACTGGAAACACCATATATTTT. It encodes CASTHTTGTGNTIYF.

This sequence joins TRBV4-3 and TRBJ2-3, with 7 bases aligning to TRBD1. The V segment lost 0 bases and the J segment 11 bases; nucleotides outside the gene matches: 8. Germline CDR1 is LGHNA and CDR2 is YSLEER. This CDR3 contains 14 residues. The CDR3 spells CASSQDQGQVGQYF. The DNA of the CDR3 is TGCGCCAGCAGCCAAGATCAAGGACAGGTGGGGCAGTATTTT.

This clonotype was seen more than once but under ten times. This rearrangement joins TRBV5-1 to TRBJ2-1; 15 bases align to TRBD2. Germline values: CDR1 SGHRS, CDR2 YFSETQ. V gave up 4 bases and J gave up 8 bases; unmatched junction bases: 4. CDR3 length: 15 residues. The CDR3 protein is CASSPGLAGGDEQFF. In nucleotides, the CDR3 is TGCGCCAGCAGCCCGGGACTAGCGGGGGGCGATGAGCAGTTCTTC. Based on the CDR3 plus reference TRBV5-1 and TRBJ2-1, the full variable domain is KAGVTQTPRYLIKTRGQQVTLSCSPISGHRSVSWYQQTPGQGLQFLFEYFSETQRNKGNFPGRFSGRQFSNSRSEMNVSTLELGDSALYLCASSPGLAGGDEQFFGPGTRLTVL.

In this sample, this clonotype turned up many times. The chain combines TRBV15 with TRBJ2-7, with D perhaps TRBD1 (5 bases). This CDR3 is built from 14 residues. Germline V gene sequence: CDR1 LNHNV, CDR2 YYDKDF (reference sequence). V was pared by 2 bases and J by 0 bases, with 8 bases between. The CDR3 protein is CATSRSDISYEQYF. For the CDR3, the DNA is TGTGCCACCAGCAGATCGGACATCTCCTACGAGCAGTACTTC. Full variable domain (outside the CDR3, taken from reference TRBV15 and TRBJ2-7): DAMVIQNPRYQVTQFGKPVTLSCSQTLNHNVMYWYQQKSSQAPKLLFHYYDKDFNNEADTPDNFQSRRPNTSFCFLDIRSPGLGDTAMYLCATSRSDISYEQYFGPGTRLTVT.

The genes are TRBV6-5 and TRBJ2-6; no definite D call. Trimming stripped 7 bases from V and 1 base from J, with 11 bases between. The CDR3 totals 15 residues. Germline CDR1 is MNHEY and CDR2 is SVGAGI. The CDR3 coding sequence is TGTGCCAGCACTTTCCTGCTGTCTGGGGCCAACGTCCTGACTTTC. Translating gives CASTFLLSGANVLTF.

This clonotype was found a few times. The chain combines TRBV5-8 with TRBJ2-5, with 9 bases aligning to TRBD1. V trimming: 1 base; J trimming: 2 bases; junction bases outside the gene matches: 6. This CDR3 is 16 amino acids long. Germline V gives CDR1 SGHTS, CDR2 YDEGEE. This chain's CDR3 is CASSLTGTGLQETQYF. In DNA form, the CDR3 reads TGTGCCAGCAGCTTGACCGGGACAGGGCTACAAGAGACCCAGTACTTC.

V gene TRBV5-1 combines with J gene TRBJ2-4, with 11 nucleotides matching TRBD2. From germline, CDR1 is SGHRS and CDR2 YFSETQ. The J segment lost 1 base and the V segment lost 0 bases, leaving 18 bases of the junction unmatched. CDR3 size: 22 residues. The CDR3 spells CASSLARTDGTSGPTAKNIQYF. CDR3 coding DNA: TGCGCCAGCAGCTTGGCCCGGACGGACGGGACTAGCGGACCCACGGCCAAAAACATTCAGTACTTC.

This clonotype was seen at least ten times. The chain couples TRBV12-3 or TRBV12-4 to TRBJ2-1; D gene uncertain. Trimming removed 6 bases at V and 6 bases at J, with 9 bases between. The CDR3 spans 12 residues. The CDR3 DNA is TGTGCCAGCAGCCTGGGTGCCAATGAGCAGTTCTTC. Residues: CASSLGANEQFF.

This clonotype was counted a few times. This chain uses TRBV15 with TRBJ1-2; tentative D call: TRBD1 (6 bases). The CDR3 is 13 amino acids. Germline V gene lookup returns CDR1 LNHNV and CDR2 YYDKDF (reference sequence). Trimming took off 1 base at V and 5 bases at J, with 8 bases between the two ends. The CDR3 loop is CATSRGGQYGYTF. For the CDR3, the DNA is TGTGCCACCAGCAGAGGGGGGCAGTATGGCTACACCTTC.

This clonotype has only a few counts. The gene calls are TRBV20-1 and TRBJ1-2, with unresolved D. Germline CDR1 is DFQATT and CDR2 is SNEGSKA (reference sequence). The CDR3 is 11 amino acids. Trimming took off 3 bases at V and 6 bases at J, with 8 bases between the two ends. The CDR3, as DNA: TGCAGTGCTAGTCCGTTTGATGGCTACACCTTC. It is translated as CSASPFDGYTF.